This record looks at one T cell receptor (beta chain) sequence and its context. The record originates from a study of OX40 agonist ivuxolimab in advanced cancers. Whole-study context: Age averaged around 60 years (range roughly 20 to 90), and 80% to 90% were male. Patients with prior anti-PD-1, anti-PD-L1 or anti-CTLA-4 therapy were eligible; approximately 37% had some.

The data were produced by immunoSEQ multiplex PCR, yet TCRdb's version contains in-frame clones alone and is incomplete. Of about 47,000 clones listed, 87% are singletons. From germline, CDR1 is MNHEY and CDR2 SVGAGI. The CDR3 runs 15 residues. The V and J ends lost 8 bases and 0 bases respectively, with 17 bases between them. V gene TRBV6-5 combines with J gene TRBJ2-7; D uncertain. The sequencing used CD4+ or CD8+ T cells sorted from blood, collected in a trial of the OX40 agonist ivuxolimab. The source of this sequence is an adult with an advanced solid tumor such as melanoma, head and neck, liver or kidney cancer. This CDR3 is CASESPTAPSYEQYF. CDR3 nucleotides: TGTGCCAGCGAGTCCCCGACGGCCCCCTCCTACGAGCAGTACTTC.